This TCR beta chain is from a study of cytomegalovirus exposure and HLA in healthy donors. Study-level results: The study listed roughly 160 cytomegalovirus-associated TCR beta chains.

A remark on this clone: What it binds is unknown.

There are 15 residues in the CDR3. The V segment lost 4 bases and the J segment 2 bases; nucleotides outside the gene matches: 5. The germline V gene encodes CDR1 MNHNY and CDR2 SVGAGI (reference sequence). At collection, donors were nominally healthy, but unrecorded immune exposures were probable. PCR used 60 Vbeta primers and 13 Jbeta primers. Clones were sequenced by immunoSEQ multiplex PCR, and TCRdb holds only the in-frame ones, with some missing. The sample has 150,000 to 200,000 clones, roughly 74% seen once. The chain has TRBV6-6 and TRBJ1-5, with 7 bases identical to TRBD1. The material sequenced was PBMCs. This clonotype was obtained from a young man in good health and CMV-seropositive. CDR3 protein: CASSFDRVGNQPQHF. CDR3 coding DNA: TGTGCCAGCAGTTTCGACAGGGTTGGCAATCAGCCCCAGCATTTT.